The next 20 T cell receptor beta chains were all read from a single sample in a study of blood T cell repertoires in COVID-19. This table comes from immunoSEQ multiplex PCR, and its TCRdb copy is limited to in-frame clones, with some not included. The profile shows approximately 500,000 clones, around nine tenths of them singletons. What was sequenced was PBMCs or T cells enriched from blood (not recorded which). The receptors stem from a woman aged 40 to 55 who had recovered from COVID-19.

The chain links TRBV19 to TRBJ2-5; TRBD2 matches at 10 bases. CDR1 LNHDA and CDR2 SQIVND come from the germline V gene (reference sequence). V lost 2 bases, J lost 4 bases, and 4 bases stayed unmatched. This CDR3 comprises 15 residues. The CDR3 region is CASSISGRVAETQYF. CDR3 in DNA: TGTGCCAGTAGTATAAGCGGGAGGGTGGCAGAGACCCAGTACTTC.

This CDR3 reads CASRQENQPQHF. CDR3 DNA sequence: TGTGCCAGCCGACAGGAAAATCAGCCCCAGCATTTT. The chain joins TRBV12-3 or TRBV12-4 to TRBJ1-5, with TRBD1 as a possible D gene (6 bases). Trimming removed 8 bases from V and 4 bases from J, with 9 bases in between. The CDR3 consists of 12 residues.

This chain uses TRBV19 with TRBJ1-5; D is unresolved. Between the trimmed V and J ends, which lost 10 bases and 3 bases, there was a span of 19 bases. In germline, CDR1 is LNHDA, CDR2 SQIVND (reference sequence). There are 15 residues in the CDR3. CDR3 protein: CANPPAQVLNQPQHF. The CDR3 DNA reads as TGTGCCAACCCGCCTGCCCAGGTCCTCAATCAGCCCCAGCATTTT. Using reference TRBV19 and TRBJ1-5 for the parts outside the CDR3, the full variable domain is DGGITQSPKYLFRKEGQNVTLSCEQNLNHDAMYWYRQDPGQGLRLIYYSQIVNDFQKGDIAEGYSVSREKKESFPLTVTSAQKNPTAFYLCANPPAQVLNQPQHFGDGTRLSIL.

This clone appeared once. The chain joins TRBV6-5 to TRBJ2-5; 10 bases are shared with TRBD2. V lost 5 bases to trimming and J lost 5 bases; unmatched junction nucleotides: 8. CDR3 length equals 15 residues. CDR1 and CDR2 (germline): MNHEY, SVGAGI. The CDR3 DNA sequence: TGTGCCAGCAGTAGGACTAGCGGTCGTAAGGAGACCCAGTACTTC. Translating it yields CASSRTSGRKETQYF.

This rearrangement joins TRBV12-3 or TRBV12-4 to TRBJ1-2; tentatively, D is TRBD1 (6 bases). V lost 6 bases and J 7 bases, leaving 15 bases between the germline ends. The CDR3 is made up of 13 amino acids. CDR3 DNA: TGTGCCAGCAGCCCCGGGGCAGGGGTTGGCTACACCTTC. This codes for CASSPGAGVGYTF.

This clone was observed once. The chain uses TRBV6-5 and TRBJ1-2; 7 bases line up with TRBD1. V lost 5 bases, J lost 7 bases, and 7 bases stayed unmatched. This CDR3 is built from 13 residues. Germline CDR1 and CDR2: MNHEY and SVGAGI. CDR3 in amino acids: CASSHRGEGGYTF. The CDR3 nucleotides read TGTGCCAGCAGTCACAGGGGTGAGGGTGGCTACACCTTC.

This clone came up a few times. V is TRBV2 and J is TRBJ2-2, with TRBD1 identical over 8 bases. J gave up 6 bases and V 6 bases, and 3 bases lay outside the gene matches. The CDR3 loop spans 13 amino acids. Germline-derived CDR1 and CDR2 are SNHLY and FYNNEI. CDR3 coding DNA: TGTGCCAGCAGCGGACAGGGCTCCGGGGAGCTGTTTTTT. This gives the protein CASSGQGSGELFF.

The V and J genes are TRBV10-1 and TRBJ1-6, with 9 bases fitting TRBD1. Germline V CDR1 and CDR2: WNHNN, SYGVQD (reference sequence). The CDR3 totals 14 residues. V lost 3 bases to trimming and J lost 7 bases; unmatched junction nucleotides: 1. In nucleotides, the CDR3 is TGCGCCAGCAGTGAAGGGACAGGGAATTCACCCCTCCACTTT. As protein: CASSEGTGNSPLHF.

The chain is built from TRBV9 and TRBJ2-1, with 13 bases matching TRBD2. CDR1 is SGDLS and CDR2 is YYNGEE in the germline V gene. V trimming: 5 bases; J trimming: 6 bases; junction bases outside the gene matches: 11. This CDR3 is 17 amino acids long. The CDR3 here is CASRRDPGTSGTNEQFF. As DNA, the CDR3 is TGTGCCAGCAGGAGGGATCCCGGGACTAGCGGGACCAATGAGCAGTTCTTC.

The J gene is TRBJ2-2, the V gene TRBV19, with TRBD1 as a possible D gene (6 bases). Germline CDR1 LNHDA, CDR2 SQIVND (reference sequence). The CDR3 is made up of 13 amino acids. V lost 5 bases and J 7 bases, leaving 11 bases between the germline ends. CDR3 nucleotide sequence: TGTGCCAGTAGTGCACCAGGGGTCGGGGAGCTGTTTTTT. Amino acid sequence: CASSAPGVGELFF.

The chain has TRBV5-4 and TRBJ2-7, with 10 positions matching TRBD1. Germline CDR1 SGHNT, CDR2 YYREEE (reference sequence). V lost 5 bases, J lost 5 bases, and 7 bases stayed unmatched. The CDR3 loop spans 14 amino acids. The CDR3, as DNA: TGTGCCAGCAGGAGGACAGGGGGTGTAAACGAGCAGTACTTC. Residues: CASRRTGGVNEQYF.

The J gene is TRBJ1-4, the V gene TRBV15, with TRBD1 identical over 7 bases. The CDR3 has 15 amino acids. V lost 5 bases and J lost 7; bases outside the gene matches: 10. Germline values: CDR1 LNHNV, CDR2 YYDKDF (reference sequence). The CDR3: CATSDRVISSEKLFF. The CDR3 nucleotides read TGTGCCACCAGCGACAGGGTAATAAGTTCTGAAAAACTGTTTTTT.

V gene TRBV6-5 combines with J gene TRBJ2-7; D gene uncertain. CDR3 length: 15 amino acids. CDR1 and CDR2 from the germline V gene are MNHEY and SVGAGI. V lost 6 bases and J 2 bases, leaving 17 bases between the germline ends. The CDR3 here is CASRADGGPTYEQYF. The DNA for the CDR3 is TGTGCCAGCAGGGCCGATGGTGGGCCAACCTACGAGCAGTACTTC.

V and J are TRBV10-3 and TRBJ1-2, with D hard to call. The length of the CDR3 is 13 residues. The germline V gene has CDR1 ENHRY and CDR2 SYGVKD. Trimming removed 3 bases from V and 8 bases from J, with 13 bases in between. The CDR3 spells CAISDRQDPGYTF. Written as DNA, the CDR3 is TGTGCCATCAGTGATCGACAAGATCCGGGCTACACCTTC.

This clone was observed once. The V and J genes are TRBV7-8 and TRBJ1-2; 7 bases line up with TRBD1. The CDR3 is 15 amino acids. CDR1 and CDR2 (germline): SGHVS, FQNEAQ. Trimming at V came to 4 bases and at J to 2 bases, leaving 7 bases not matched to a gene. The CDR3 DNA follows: TGTGCCAGCAGCTCAACTCTGACAGGGAACTATGGCTACACCTTC. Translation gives CASSSTLTGNYGYTF.

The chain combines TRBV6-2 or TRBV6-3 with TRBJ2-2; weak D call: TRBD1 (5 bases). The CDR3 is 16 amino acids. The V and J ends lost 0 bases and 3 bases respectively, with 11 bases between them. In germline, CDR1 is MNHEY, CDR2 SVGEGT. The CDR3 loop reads CASSYSIRDHTGELFF. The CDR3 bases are TGTGCCAGCAGTTACTCGATCAGGGATCACACCGGGGAGCTGTTTTTT.

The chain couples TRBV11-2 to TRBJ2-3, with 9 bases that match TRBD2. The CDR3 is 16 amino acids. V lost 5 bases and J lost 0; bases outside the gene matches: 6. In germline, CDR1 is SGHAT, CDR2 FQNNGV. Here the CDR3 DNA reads TGTGCCAGCAGCGTAGGACTAGCGACTAGCACAGATACGCAGTATTTT. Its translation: CASSVGLATSTDTQYF.

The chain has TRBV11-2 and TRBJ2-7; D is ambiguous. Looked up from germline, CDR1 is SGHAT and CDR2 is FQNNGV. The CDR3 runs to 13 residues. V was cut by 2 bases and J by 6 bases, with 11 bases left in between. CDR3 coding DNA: TGTGCCAGCAGCTTACCCTCCCTCGTCGAGCAGTACTTC. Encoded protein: CASSLPSLVEQYF.

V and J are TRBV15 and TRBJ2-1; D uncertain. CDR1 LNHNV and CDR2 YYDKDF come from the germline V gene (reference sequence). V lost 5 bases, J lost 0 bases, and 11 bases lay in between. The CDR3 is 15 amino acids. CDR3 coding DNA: TGTGCCACCAGCGATGTGACTCCCTCCTACAATGAGCAGTTCTTC. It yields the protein CATSDVTPSYNEQFF.

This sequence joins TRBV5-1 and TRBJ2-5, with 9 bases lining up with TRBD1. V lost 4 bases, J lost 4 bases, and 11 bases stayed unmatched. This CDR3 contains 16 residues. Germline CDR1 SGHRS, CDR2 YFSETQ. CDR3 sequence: CASSPLGQGERETQYF. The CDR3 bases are TGCGCCAGCAGCCCCCTGGGACAGGGAGAAAGAGAGACCCAGTACTTC.